The rows below give T cell receptor beta chains drawn from one sample of a study of blood T cells in healthy people across ages. TCRdb re-derived calls from the 5' RACE reads in MiXCR, one entry per CDR3 protein. The sample carries roughly 1 million distinct CDR3 sequences, approximately 25% recorded once. These data were also filed under a second study, of T cells of mothers and their children.

Source material: blood. The source is a girl aged 2-10 years in good health. Both conserved end residues are part of each CDR3.

TRBV2	TRBJ2-3	CAGGTDTPDTQYF
TRBV7-3	TRBJ2-1	CASSIFKSSYNEQFF
TRBV2	NA	CASLRPGLSSYEQYF
TRBV6-1	TRBJ2-3	CASGGAEFLSTDTQYF
TRBV6-5	TRBJ2-7	CASSPDFRSSYEQYF
TRBV10-3	TRBJ1-5	CAISESGGTLQPQHF
TRBV27	NA	CASSPGLAGGPVEQYF
TRBV13	TRBJ1-4	CASSFSQNEIKNEKLFF
TRBV29-1	TRBJ2-5	CSVRGGGIEEETQYF
TRBV11-2	TRBJ2-3	CASSWAGDTQYF
TRBV7-9	TRBJ2-5	CASMGLPHYEQYF
TRBV20-1	TRBJ1-2	CSARGGTSRGYTF
TRBV7-9	TRBJ2-1	CASSLIGYLLNEQFF
TRBV4-2	TRBJ2-2	CASSQEPQNTGELFF
TRBV29-1	TRBJ2-3	CSVDWGGGPDTQYF
TRBV20-1	TRBJ2-1	CSARVRGTSGRGQFF
TRBV12-3/TRBV12-4	TRBJ2-1	CASSPLAGVPYNEQFF
TRBV6-1	TRBJ2-5	CASSEARHFVSGGDQETQYF
TRBV21-1	TRBJ1-6	CASSKELTGRSYNSPLHF
TRBV20-1	TRBJ1-4	CSANDGTGNEKLFF
TRBV7-8	TRBJ2-2	CASSFHSGQGRRPRELFF
TRBV6-5	TRBJ1-4	CASRKGAANEKLFF
TRBV7-2	TRBJ1-3	CASSLRGRTRDTIYF
TRBV29-1	TRBJ1-4	CSVAAPTNEKLFF
TRBV28	TRBJ2-7	CASSGPNSYEQYF
TRBV7-3	TRBJ1-6	CASSLMNRGHSPLHF
TRBV24-1	TRBJ2-5	CATSDLRVPQETQYF
TRBV21-1	TRBJ2-5	CARERGKKTQYF
TRBV29-1	TRBJ2-1	CSVDLTGRYNEQFF
TRBV6-1	TRBJ2-5	CASSELPVRTGGETQYF
TRBV24-1	TRBJ2-1	CATSSRGYNEQFF
TRBV5-1	TRBJ2-7	CASRIMEDGNYEQYF
TRBV6-5	NA	CASRELLIYEQYF
TRBV20-1	TRBJ2-1	CSASGLADERFF
TRBV7-2	TRBJ1-6	CASSFVAPYNSPLHF
TRBV4-1	TRBJ1-1	CASSQEGGAWGGTEAFF
TRBV9	TRBJ2-3	CASSVRSHPQYF
TRBV28	TRBJ2-1	CASGSGQSPNEQFF
TRBV12-3/TRBV12-4	TRBJ1-6	CASSFHNSPLHF
TRBV24-1	TRBJ2-1	CATSEGTGNEQFF
TRBV29-1	NA	CSVGRLFSYEQYF